Below, one T cell receptor (beta chain) is given with its context. The PCR made use of 60 Vbeta and 13 Jbeta primers. The protocol was immunoSEQ multiplex PCR, while the TCRdb copy is restricted to in-frame clones and leaves out a portion. This sample has 150,000 to 200,000 clones, with approximately 78% found just once. The sample comes from a study of cytomegalovirus exposure and HLA in healthy donors. The CDR3 extends over 12 amino acids. Trimming removed 5 bases at V and 0 bases at J, with 5 bases between. Looked up from germline, CDR1 is SGHTA and CDR2 is FQGNSA. Donors were nominally healthy when sampled, though unrecorded immune exposures were likely. This donor's CMV serostatus went unrecorded.

The chain is built from TRBV7-2 and TRBJ2-7; no clear D. Sequences were obtained from PBMCs. This TCR was recovered from a human donor in good health. CDR3 bases: TGTGCCAGCAGCGTGAGCTCCTACGAGCAGTACTTC. Translation: CASSVSSYEQYF.